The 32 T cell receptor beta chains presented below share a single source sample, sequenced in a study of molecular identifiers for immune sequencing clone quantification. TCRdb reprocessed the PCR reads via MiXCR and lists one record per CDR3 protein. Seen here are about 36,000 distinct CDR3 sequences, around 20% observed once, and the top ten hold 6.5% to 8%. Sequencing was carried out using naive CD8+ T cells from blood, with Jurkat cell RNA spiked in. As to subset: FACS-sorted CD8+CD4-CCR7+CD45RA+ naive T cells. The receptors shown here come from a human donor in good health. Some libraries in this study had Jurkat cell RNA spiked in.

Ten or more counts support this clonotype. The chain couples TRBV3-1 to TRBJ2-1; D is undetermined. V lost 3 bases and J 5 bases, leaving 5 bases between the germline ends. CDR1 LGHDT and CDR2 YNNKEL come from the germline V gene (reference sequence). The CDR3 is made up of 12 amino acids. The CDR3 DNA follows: TGTGCCAGCAGCCATCGGAACAATGAGCAGTTCTTC. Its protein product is CASSHRNNEQFF.

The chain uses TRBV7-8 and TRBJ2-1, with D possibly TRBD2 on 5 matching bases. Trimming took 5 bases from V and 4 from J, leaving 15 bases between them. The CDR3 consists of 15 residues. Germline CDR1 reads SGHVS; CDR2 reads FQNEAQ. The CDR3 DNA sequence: TGTGCCAGCAGCCGTCCACTAGAACGGTACAATGAGCAGTTCTTC. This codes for CASSRPLERYNEQFF. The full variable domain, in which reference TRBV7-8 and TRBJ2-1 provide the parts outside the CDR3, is GAGVSQSPRYKVAKRGQDVALRCDPISGHVSLFWYQQALGQGPEFLTYFQNEAQLDKSGLPSDRFFAERPEGSVSTLKIQRTQQEDSAVYLCASSRPLERYNEQFFGPGTRLTVL.

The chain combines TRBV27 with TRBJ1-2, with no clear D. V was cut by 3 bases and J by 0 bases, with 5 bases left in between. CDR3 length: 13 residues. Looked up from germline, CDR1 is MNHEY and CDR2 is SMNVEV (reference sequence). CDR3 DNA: TGTGCCAGCAGTTTCTCAGCTAACTATGGCTACACCTTC. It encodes CASSFSANYGYTF.

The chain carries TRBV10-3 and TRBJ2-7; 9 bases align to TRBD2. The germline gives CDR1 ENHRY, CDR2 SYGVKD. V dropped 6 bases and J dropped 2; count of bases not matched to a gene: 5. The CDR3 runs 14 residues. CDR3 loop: CAIRGAGGPYEQYF. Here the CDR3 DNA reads TGTGCCATCAGGGGAGCGGGAGGTCCCTACGAGCAGTACTTC.

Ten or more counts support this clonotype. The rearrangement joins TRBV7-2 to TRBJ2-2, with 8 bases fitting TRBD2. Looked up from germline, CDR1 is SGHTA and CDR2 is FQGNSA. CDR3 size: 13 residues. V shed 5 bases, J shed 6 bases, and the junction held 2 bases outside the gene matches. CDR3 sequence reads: CASSPGGPGELFF. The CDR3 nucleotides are TGTGCCAGCAGCCCGGGGGGGCCCGGGGAGCTGTTTTTT.

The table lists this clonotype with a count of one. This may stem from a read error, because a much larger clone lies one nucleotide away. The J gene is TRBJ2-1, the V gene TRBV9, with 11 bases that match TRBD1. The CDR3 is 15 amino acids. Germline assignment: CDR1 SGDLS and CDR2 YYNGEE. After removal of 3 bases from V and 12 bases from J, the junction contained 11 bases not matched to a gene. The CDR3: CASSATGTGGHAQFF. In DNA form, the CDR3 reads TGTGCCAGCAGCGCTACCGGGACAGGGGGTCATGCGCAGTTCTTC.

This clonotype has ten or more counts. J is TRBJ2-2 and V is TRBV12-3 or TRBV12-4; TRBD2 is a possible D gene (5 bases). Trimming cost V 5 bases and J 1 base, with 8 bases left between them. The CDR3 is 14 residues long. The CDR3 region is CASSIGLNTGELFF. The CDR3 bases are TGTGCCAGCAGTATTGGACTGAACACCGGGGAGCTGTTTTTT.

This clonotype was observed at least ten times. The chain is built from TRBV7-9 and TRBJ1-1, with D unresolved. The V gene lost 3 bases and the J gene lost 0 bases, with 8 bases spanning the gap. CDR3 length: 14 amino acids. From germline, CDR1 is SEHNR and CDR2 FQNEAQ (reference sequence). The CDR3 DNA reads TGTGCCAGCAGCTTTGAGGGTGTGAACACTGAAGCTTTCTTT. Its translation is CASSFEGVNTEAFF.

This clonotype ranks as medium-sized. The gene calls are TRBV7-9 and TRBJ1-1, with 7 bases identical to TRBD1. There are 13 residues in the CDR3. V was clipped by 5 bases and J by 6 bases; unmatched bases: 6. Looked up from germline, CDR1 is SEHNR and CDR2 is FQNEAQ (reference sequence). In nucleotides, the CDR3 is TGTGCCAGCAGCCGACAGGGTAGCCCTGAAGCTTTCTTT. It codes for CASSRQGSPEAFF.

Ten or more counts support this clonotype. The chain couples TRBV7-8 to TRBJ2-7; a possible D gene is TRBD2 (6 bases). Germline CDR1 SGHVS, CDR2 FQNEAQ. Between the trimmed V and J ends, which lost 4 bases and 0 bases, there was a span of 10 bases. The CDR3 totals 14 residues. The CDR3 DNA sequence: TGTGCCAGCAGCTCTGGAGGGTTCTCCTACGAGCAGTACTTC. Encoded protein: CASSSGGFSYEQYF.

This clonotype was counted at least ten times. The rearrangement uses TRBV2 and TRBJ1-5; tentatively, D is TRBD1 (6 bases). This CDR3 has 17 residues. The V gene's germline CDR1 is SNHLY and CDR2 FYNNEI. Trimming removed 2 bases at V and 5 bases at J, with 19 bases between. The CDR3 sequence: CASSEPPDSLFYQPQHF. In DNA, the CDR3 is TGTGCCAGCAGTGAACCCCCGGACAGTCTATTCTATCAGCCCCAGCATTTT.

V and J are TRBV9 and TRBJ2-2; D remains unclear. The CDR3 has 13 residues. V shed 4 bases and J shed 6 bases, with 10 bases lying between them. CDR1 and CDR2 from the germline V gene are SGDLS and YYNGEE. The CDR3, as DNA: TGTGCCAGCAGCCCCTTCGACCCCGGGGAGCTGTTTTTT. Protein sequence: CASSPFDPGELFF.

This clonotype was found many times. CDR3 coding DNA: TGCAGTGCGGAACGTACTAGCTCCGGCTACAATGAGCAGTTCTTC. This gives the protein CSAERTSSGYNEQFF. The V and J genes are TRBV20-1 and TRBJ2-1; TRBD2 is a possible D gene (6 bases). V gave up 6 bases and J gave up 3 bases, with 18 bases separating them. CDR1 and CDR2 (germline): DFQATT, SNEGSKA (reference sequence). The CDR3 sequence is 15 residues long.

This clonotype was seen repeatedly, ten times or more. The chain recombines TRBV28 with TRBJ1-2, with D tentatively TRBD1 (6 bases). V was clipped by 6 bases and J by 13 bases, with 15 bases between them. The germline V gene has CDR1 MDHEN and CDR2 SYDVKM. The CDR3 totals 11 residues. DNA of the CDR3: TGTGCCAGCAGCATTCAGGGGAATCCCACCTTC. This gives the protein CASSIQGNPTF.

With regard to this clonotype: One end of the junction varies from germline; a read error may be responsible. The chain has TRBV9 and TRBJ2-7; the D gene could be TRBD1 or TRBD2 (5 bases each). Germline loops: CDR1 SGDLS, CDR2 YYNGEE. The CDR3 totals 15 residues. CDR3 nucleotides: TGTGCCAGCAGCGCAACTAGAACCCAGGGTTCCGAGCGGTACTTC. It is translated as CASSATRTQGSERYF.

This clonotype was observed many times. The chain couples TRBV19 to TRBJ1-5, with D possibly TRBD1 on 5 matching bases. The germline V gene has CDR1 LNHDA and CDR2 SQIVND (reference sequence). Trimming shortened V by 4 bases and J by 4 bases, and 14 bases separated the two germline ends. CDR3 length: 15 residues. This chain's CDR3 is CASSRSSGQNQPQHF. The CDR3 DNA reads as TGTGCCAGTAGTAGGTCGTCAGGGCAAAATCAGCCCCAGCATTTT.

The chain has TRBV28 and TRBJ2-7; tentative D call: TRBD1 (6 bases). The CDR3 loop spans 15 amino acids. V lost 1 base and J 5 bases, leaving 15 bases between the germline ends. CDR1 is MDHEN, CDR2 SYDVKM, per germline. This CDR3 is CASSLYAGASNEQYF. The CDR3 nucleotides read TGTGCCAGCAGTTTATATGCAGGGGCGTCAAACGAGCAGTACTTC.

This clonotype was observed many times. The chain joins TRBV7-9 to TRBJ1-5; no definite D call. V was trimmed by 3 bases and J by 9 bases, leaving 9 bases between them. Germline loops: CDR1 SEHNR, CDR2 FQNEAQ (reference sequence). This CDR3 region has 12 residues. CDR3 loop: CASSLNTGPQHF. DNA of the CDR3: TGTGCCAGCAGCTTGAACACCGGGCCCCAGCATTTT.

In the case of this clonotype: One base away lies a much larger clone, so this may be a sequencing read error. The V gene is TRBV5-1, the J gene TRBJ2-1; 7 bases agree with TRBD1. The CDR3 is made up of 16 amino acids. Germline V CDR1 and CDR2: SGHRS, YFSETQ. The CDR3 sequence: CASSLTGASSYNGQFF. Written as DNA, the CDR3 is TGCGCCAGCAGCTTGACAGGGGCTAGCTCCTACAATGGGCAGTTCTTC. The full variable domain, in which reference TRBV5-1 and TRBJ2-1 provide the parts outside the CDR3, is KAGVTQTPRYLIKTRGQQVTLSCSPISGHRSVSWYQQTPGQGLQFLFEYFSETQRNKGNFPGRFSGRQFSNSRSEMNVSTLELGDSALYLCASSLTGASSYNGQFFGPGTRLTVL.

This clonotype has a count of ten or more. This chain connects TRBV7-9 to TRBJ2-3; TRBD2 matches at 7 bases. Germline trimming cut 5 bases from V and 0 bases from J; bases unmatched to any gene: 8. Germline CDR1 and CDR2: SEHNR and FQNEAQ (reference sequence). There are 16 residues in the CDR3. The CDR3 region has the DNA TGTGCCAGCAGCCCAGCTCTAGCGGAGAGCACAGATACGCAGTATTTT. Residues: CASSPALAESTDTQYF.

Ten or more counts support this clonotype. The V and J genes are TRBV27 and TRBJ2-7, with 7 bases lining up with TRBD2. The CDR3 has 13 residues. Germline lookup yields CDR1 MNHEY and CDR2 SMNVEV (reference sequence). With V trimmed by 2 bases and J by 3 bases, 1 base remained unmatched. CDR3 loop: CASSLSGIYEQYF. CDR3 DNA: TGTGCCAGCAGTTTAAGCGGGATCTACGAGCAGTACTTC.

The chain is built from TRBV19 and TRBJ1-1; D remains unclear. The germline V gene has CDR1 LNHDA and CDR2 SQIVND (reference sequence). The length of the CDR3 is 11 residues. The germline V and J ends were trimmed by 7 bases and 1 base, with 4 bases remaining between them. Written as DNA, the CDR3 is TGTGCCAGTACAGCGAACACTGAAGCTTTCTTT. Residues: CASTANTEAFF.

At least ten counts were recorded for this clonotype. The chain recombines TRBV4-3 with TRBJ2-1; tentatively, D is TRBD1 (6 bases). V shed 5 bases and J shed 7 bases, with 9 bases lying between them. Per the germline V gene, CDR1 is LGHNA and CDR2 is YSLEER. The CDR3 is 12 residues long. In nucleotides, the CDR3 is TGCGCCAGCAGCTTGGACAGAAATGAGCAGTTCTTC. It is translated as CASSLDRNEQFF.

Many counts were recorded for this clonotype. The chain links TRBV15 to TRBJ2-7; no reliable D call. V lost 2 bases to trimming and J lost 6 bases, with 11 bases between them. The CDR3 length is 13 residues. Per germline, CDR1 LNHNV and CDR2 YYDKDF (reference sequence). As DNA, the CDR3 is TGTGCCACCAGCAGACCCTCTCGGCCCGAGCAGTACTTC. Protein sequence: CATSRPSRPEQYF.

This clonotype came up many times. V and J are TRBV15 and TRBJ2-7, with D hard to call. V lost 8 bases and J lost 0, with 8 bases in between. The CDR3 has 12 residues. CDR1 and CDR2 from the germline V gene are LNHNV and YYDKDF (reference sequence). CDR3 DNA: TGTGCCACCCCGCGGAGCTCCTACGAGCAGTACTTC. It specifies CATPRSSYEQYF.

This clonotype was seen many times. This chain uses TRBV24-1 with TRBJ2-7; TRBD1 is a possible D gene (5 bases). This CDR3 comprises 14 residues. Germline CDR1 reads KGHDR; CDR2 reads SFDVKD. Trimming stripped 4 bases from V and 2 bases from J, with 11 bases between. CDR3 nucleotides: TGTGCCACCAGTGACTCCCAGGGCCCCTACGAGCAGTACTTC. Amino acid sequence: CATSDSQGPYEQYF.

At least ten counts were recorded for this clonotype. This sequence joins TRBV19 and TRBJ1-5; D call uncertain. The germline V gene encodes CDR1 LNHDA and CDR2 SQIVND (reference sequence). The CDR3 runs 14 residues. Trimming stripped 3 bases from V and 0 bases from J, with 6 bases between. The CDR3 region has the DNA TGTGCCAGTAGTATTATTAATAGCAATCAGCCCCAGCATTTT. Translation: CASSIINSNQPQHF.

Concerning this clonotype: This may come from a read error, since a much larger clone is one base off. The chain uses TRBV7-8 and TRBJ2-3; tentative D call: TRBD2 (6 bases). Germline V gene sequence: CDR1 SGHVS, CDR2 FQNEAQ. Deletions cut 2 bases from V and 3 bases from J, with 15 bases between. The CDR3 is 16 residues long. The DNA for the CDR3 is TGTGCCAGCAGCTTAACTAGCAGGAGGGCAACAGATACGCAGTATTTT. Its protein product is CASSLTSRRATDTQYF.

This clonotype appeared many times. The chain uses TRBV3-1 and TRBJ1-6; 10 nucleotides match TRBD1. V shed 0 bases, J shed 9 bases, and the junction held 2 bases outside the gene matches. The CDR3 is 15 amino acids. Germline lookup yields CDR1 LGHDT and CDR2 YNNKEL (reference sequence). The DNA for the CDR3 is TGTGCCAGCAGCCAAGAAAGGGACAGGGGTTCACCCCTCCACTTT. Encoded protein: CASSQERDRGSPLHF.

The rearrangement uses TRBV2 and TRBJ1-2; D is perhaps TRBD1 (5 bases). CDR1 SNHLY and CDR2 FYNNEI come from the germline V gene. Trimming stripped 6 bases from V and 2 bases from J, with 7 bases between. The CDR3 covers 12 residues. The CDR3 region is CASRGLNYGYTF. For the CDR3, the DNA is TGTGCCAGCAGGGGGCTGAACTATGGCTACACCTTC.

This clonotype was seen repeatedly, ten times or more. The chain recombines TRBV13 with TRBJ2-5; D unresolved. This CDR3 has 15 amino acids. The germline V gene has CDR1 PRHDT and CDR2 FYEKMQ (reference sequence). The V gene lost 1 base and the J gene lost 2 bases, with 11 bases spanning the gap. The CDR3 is CASSLVGPGQETQYF. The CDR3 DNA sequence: TGTGCCAGCAGCTTAGTCGGACCTGGGCAAGAGACCCAGTACTTC. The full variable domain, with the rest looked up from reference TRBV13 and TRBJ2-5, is AAGVIQSPRHLIKEKRETATLKCYPIPRHDTVYWYQQGPGQDPQFLISFYEKMQSDKGSIPDRFSAQQFSDYHSELNMSSLELGDSALYFCASSLVGPGQETQYFGPGTRLLVL.

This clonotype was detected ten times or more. CDR3 residues: CATSGQGWQETQYF. The CDR3 coding sequence is TGTGCCACCAGCGGACAGGGGTGGCAAGAGACCCAGTACTTC. The chain uses TRBV15 and TRBJ2-5; 9 bases agree with TRBD1. The CDR3 spans 14 residues. Germline trimming cut 5 bases from V and 2 bases from J; bases unmatched to any gene: 3. Germline V gene data show CDR1 as LNHNV and CDR2 as YYDKDF (reference sequence).